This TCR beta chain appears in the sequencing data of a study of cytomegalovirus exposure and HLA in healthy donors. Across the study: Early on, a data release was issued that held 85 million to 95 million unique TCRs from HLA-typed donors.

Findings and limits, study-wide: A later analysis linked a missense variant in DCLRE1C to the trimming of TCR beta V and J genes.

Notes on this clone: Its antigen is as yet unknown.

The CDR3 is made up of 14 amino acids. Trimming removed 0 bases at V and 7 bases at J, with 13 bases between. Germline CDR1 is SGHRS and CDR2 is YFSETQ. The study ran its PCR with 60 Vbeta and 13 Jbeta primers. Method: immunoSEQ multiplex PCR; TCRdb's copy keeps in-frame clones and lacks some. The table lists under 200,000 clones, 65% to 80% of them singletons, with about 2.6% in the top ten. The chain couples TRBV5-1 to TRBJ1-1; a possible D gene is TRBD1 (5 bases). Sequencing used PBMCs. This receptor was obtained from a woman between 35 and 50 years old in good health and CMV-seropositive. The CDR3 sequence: CASSLAPTASEAFF. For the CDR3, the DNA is TGCGCCAGCAGCTTGGCCCCGACAGCTAGTGAAGCTTTCTTT.